The next 16 T cell receptor beta chains were all read from a single sample in a study of control samples from healthy donors and cancer patients. The data were produced by immunoSEQ multiplex PCR, yet TCRdb's version contains in-frame clones alone and is incomplete. Of roughly 190,000 clones in the sample, about nine tenths were seen once. The sequencing sample was made of blood. Every receptor here comes from a man aged 30-40 years in good health.

The J gene is TRBJ2-3, the V gene TRBV3-1 (or the pseudogene TRBV3-2); 7 bases align to TRBD2. Germline CDR1 and CDR2: LGHDT and YNNKEL (reference sequence). The V and J ends lost 3 bases and 3 bases, in that order; junction bases with no gene match: 3. CDR3 length: 14 amino acids. CDR3 residues: CASSQGGVTDTQYF. Written as DNA, the CDR3 is TGTGCCAGCAGCCAGGGGGGGGTGACAGATACGCAGTATTTT.

This chain links TRBV2 with TRBJ1-1, with no clear D. CDR3 length: 15 amino acids. From germline, CDR1 is SNHLY and CDR2 FYNNEI. Between the trimmed V and J ends, which lost 2 bases and 4 bases, there was a span of 14 bases. The CDR3 loop is CASSESPDGGTEAFF. In nucleotides, the CDR3 is TGTGCCAGCAGTGAAAGTCCGGACGGCGGCACTGAAGCTTTCTTT.

The chain recombines TRBV6-5 with TRBJ1-1, with a weak D call TRBD1 (6 bases). CDR3 length: 14 residues. From germline, CDR1 is MNHEY and CDR2 SVGAGI. Trimming shortened V by 3 bases and J by 5 bases, and 13 bases separated the two germline ends. CDR3 protein: CASSYGGLRTEAFF. DNA for the CDR3: TGTGCCAGCAGTTATGGGGGGCTAAGGACTGAAGCTTTCTTT.

The CDR3 DNA is TGTGCCTGGAGTATAACCACCTACGAGCAGTACTTC. Its translation is CAWSITTYEQYF. The chain joins TRBV30 to TRBJ2-7; D unresolved. The V gene's germline CDR1 is GTSNPN and CDR2 SVGIG (reference sequence). This CDR3 contains 12 residues. Trimming removed 2 bases at V and 2 bases at J, with 7 bases between. The full variable domain, its missing parts supplied by reference TRBV30 and TRBJ2-7, is SQTIHQWPATLVQPVGSPLSLECTVEGTSNPNLYWYRQAAGRGLQLLFYSVGIGQISSEVPQNLSASRPQDRQFILSSKKLLLSDSGFYLCAWSITTYEQYFGPGTRLTVT.

V and J are TRBV5-4 and TRBJ2-6; 9 positions agree with TRBD1. This CDR3 is 15 amino acids long. CDR1 is SGHNT and CDR2 is YYREEE in the germline V gene (reference sequence). V lost 4 bases, J lost 9 bases, and 8 bases stayed unmatched. The CDR3 coding sequence is TGTGCCAGCAGCCCAGCCGGGACAGGGAGCAACGTCCTGACTTTC. This encodes CASSPAGTGSNVLTF.

V usage is TRBV6-5 and J usage is TRBJ1-2; TRBD1 matches at 7 bases. Trimming removed 5 bases from V and 6 bases from J; junction bases left unmatched: 9. CDR1 and CDR2 from the germline V gene are MNHEY and SVGAGI. The CDR3 contains 14 residues. Written as DNA, the CDR3 is TGTGCCAGCAGTCGAGACGGGACAGTCCATGGCTACACCTTC. Amino acids: CASSRDGTVHGYTF.

The chain carries TRBV11-2 and TRBJ2-3, with a possible D match to TRBD2 (6 bases). CDR1 is SGHAT, CDR2 FQNNGV, per germline. This CDR3 has 16 residues. With 4 bases removed from V and 0 bases from J, the gap between germline ends came to 14 bases. CDR3 coding DNA: TGTGCCAGCAGCTCCTTAGCGGATCTTAGCACAGATACGCAGTATTTT. This sequence encodes CASSSLADLSTDTQYF.

The V gene is TRBV6-5, the J gene TRBJ1-1, with 7 positions matching TRBD1. Germline CDR1 MNHEY, CDR2 SVGAGI. The CDR3 is made up of 13 amino acids. Germline trimming cut 5 bases from V and 4 bases from J; bases unmatched to any gene: 4. In DNA form, the CDR3 reads TGTGCCAGCAGTAAATCAGGGGGCACTGAAGCTTTCTTT. It translates to CASSKSGGTEAFF.

The chain carries TRBV28 and TRBJ1-4; no clear D. This CDR3 is 15 amino acids long. The V gene's germline CDR1 is MDHEN and CDR2 SYDVKM. V was trimmed by 3 bases and J by 7 bases, leaving 15 bases between them. As DNA, the CDR3 is TGTGCCAGCAGTTTCGTCCTCCCGGGTTCTGAAAAACTGTTTTTT. It is translated as CASSFVLPGSEKLFF.

This rearrangement joins TRBV19 to TRBJ2-2, with D uncertain. The V and J ends lost 3 bases and 6 bases respectively, with 20 bases between them. The CDR3 length is 17 residues. Germline V CDR1 and CDR2: LNHDA, SQIVND (reference sequence). CDR3 amino acids: CASSMTDPSSGAGELFF. The CDR3, as DNA: TGTGCCAGTAGTATGACGGACCCAAGTTCTGGTGCCGGGGAGCTGTTTTTT.

The CDR3 is CASSLDASGGPSYNEQFF. CDR3 bases: TGTGCCAGCAGCTTGGATGCTAGCGGGGGGCCCTCCTACAATGAGCAGTTCTTC. The V and J genes are TRBV5-4 and TRBJ2-1; TRBD2 matches at 11 bases. Germline V gives CDR1 SGHNT, CDR2 YYREEE (reference sequence). The CDR3 is 18 residues long. The V segment lost 0 bases and the J segment 0 bases; nucleotides outside the gene matches: 5.

The chain employs TRBV7-9 and TRBJ1-5; D might be TRBD1 (6 bases). The CDR3 contains 12 residues. Germline V lookup: CDR1 SEHNR, CDR2 FQNEAQ (reference sequence). V was shortened by 7 bases and J by 9 bases, with 13 bases between the two germline ends. The CDR3 protein is CASTLQGGPQHF. Here the CDR3 DNA reads TGTGCCAGCACATTACAAGGGGGGCCCCAGCATTTT. The complete variable domain, with remaining parts taken from reference TRBV7-9 and TRBJ1-5, reads DTGVSQNPRHKITKRGQNVTFRCDPISEHNRLYWYRQTLGQGPEFLTYFQNEAQLEKSRLLSDRFSAERPKGSFSTLEIQRTEQGDSAMYLCASTLQGGPQHFGDGTRLSIL.

As to this clone: Additional DNA sequences in this sample encode the identical CDR3. J is TRBJ2-6 and V is TRBV2; D remains ambiguous. Trimming pared 0 bases from V and 4 bases from J, leaving 7 bases between. The CDR3 sequence is 15 residues long. Germline V CDR1 and CDR2: SNHLY, FYNNEI. This CDR3 reads CASSEAGIGANVLTF. CDR3 bases: TGTGCCAGCAGTGAAGCGGGGATCGGGGCCAACGTCCTGACTTTC.

V is TRBV7-8 and J is TRBJ1-6; a weak D match, TRBD1 (6 bases). CDR1 SGHVS and CDR2 FQNEAQ come from the germline V gene. This CDR3 region has 18 residues. Trimming removed 0 bases at V and 6 bases at J, with 18 bases between. For the CDR3, the DNA is TGTGCCAGCAGCTTAGCGCACAGGGTTCTGGCCGGTAATTCACCCCTCCACTTT. Its protein is CASSLAHRVLAGNSPLHF.

The chain has TRBV7-9 and TRBJ1-1; D unclear. This CDR3 has 13 amino acids. The germline gives CDR1 SEHNR, CDR2 FQNEAQ (reference sequence). Trimming left V 3 bases short and J 1 base short, with 6 bases between. CDR3 sequence (DNA): TGTGCCAGCAGCTTCGGGGAGAACACTGAAGCTTTCTTT. This sequence encodes CASSFGENTEAFF.

This chain connects TRBV7-9 to TRBJ2-1, with TRBD2 identical over 11 bases. This CDR3 is 17 amino acids long. Looked up from germline, CDR1 is SEHNR and CDR2 is FQNEAQ (reference sequence). V was clipped by 5 bases and J by 6 bases; unmatched bases: 12. The CDR3 nucleotides read TGTGCCAGCAGCCATGGGGCCGCTAGCGGGGGGACCAATGAGCAGTTCTTC. Its translation is CASSHGAASGGTNEQFF.